These 3 T cell receptor beta chains originate from one sample sequenced in a study of blood T cell repertoires in COVID-19. Some clones are missing from TCRdb's copy, which holds only in-frame ones; the method was immunoSEQ multiplex PCR. The profile covers approximately 80,000 clones, with around 90% appearing a single time and 7% to 10% taken by the ten largest. Specimen: peripheral blood. Source of these receptors: a human donor in a cohort sampled during active COVID-19.

This clone was found many times. This rearrangement joins TRBV27 to TRBJ2-2; D gene ambiguous. V was shortened by 2 bases and J by 6 bases, with 7 bases between the two germline ends. CDR3 length: 13 amino acids. The germline V gene has CDR1 MNHEY and CDR2 SMNVEV (reference sequence). CDR3 region: CASSLGLAGELFF. The CDR3 DNA reads as TGTGCCAGCAGTTTAGGTTTAGCCGGGGAGCTGTTTTTT.

This rearrangement joins TRBV7-8 to TRBJ1-5; weak D call: TRBD1 (5 bases). The CDR3 is made up of 13 amino acids. From germline, CDR1 is SGHVS and CDR2 FQNEAQ. The germline V and J ends were trimmed by 1 base and 5 bases, with 6 bases remaining between them. CDR3 sequence reads: CASSLGGDQPQHF. The CDR3 region has the DNA TGTGCCAGCAGCTTAGGGGGGGATCAGCCCCAGCATTTT.

This clone was found a few times. This sequence joins TRBV7-9 and TRBJ2-1, with TRBD1 matching 9 bases. Losses at the gene ends were 5 bases for V and 6 bases for J; bases not matched to a gene: 8. Germline-derived CDR1 and CDR2 are SEHNR and FQNEAQ (reference sequence). The CDR3 is made up of 15 amino acids. The CDR3 DNA sequence: TGTGCCAGCAGCAACCACGGGACAGGGTCCAATGAGCAGTTCTTC. Its protein is CASSNHGTGSNEQFF.